This T cell receptor (beta chain) was obtained from a study of cytomegalovirus exposure and HLA in healthy donors. Assay used: immunoSEQ multiplex PCR; TCRdb lists only in-frame clones, some missing. The data show about 160,000 clones, 88% seen once. Germline CDR1 and CDR2: GTSNPN and SVGIG (reference sequence). The CDR3 has 13 residues. V shed 5 bases and J shed 6 bases, with 16 bases lying between them. Material: PBMCs. The genes are TRBV30 and TRBJ1-2; D possibly corresponds to TRBD1 (6 bases). The sequence was obtained from a man aged 18 to 30 in good health and CMV-seronegative. CDR3 nucleotides: TGTGCCTGGGACATTCAGGGGAATGATGGCTACACCTTC. It encodes CAWDIQGNDGYTF.